A selection of T cell receptor beta chains follows, all from one sample in a study of blood T cell repertoires in COVID-19. Method: immunoSEQ multiplex PCR; TCRdb's copy keeps in-frame clones and lacks some. The table includes 250,000 to 350,000 clones, roughly 90% detected once. The sample comprised PBMCs or T cells enriched from blood (not recorded which). The receptor source for this set is a woman between 50 and 59 years old who had been exposed to COVID-19. Each CDR3 is given with its conserved first and last residue. D genes are given only for firm matches. Where a row states a size, it is once, few, many or the class of an expanded clone; other rows omit it.

J gene: TRBJ1-5
D gene: .
clone size: once
V gene: TRBV28
CDR3 DNA: TGTGCCAGCAGTTTATATGCAGGGGCAGATCAGCCCCAGCATTTT
CDR3 protein: CASSLYAGADQPQHF

J gene: TRBJ1-2
D gene: .
clone size: .
V gene: TRBV30
CDR3 DNA: TGTGCCTGGAGTCCCCGATTCCGGGAGATGCGGATTTTCCCGGGCTACACCTTC
CDR3 protein: CAWSPRFREMRIFPGYTF

J gene: TRBJ2-2
D gene: .
clone size: .
V gene: TRBV3-1/TRBV3-2
CDR3 DNA: TGTGCCAGCAGCCAAAGAGTTACCGGGGAGCTGTTTTTT
CDR3 protein: CASSQRVTGELFF

J gene: TRBJ2-3
D gene: .
clone size: .
V gene: TRBV7-2
CDR3 DNA: TGTGCCAGCAGCTTAGCCCAAAGCGCAGATACGCAGTATTTT
CDR3 protein: CASSLAQSADTQYF

J gene: TRBJ1-1
D gene: .
clone size: .
V gene: TRBV10-3
CDR3 DNA: TGTGCCATCGGAATGGGTGAGCGCACTGAAGCTTTCTTT
CDR3 protein: CAIGMGERTEAFF

J gene: TRBJ1-5
D gene: .
clone size: .
V gene: TRBV18
CDR3 DNA: TGTGCCAGCTCACCGCCCCAGTCGAGCAATCAGCCCCAGCATTTT
CDR3 protein: CASSPPQSSNQPQHF

J gene: TRBJ2-7
D gene: .
clone size: .
V gene: TRBV12-3/TRBV12-4
CDR3 DNA: TGTGCCAGCAGCCACCCACAGAGCTACGAGCAGTACTTC
CDR3 protein: CASSHPQSYEQYF

J gene: TRBJ2-7
D gene: TRBD2
clone size: once
V gene: TRBV28
CDR3 DNA: TGTGCCAGCAGCCCTCGGGGGGTTGGCGAGCAGTACTTC
CDR3 protein: CASSPRGVGEQYF

J gene: TRBJ2-6
D gene: TRBD1
clone size: .
V gene: TRBV30
CDR3 DNA: TGTGCCGGACAGGGGGATTATAGCTCTGGGGCCAACGTCCTGACTTTC
CDR3 protein: CAGQGDYSSGANVLTF

J gene: TRBJ1-6
D gene: .
clone size: .
V gene: TRBV6-5
CDR3 DNA: TGTGCCAGCTCAGCGAGACAGACAAATTCACCCCTCCACTTT
CDR3 protein: CASSARQTNSPLHF

J gene: TRBJ2-3
D gene: TRBD1
clone size: once
V gene: TRBV5-1
CDR3 DNA: TGCGCCAGCAGCCAAGGACAGGGAAGCACAGATACGCAGTATTTT
CDR3 protein: CASSQGQGSTDTQYF

J gene: TRBJ1-1
D gene: TRBD1
clone size: .
V gene: TRBV29-1
CDR3 DNA: TGCAGCGTTGAAGCTAGGGGGCTATACACTGAAGCTTTCTTT
CDR3 protein: CSVEARGLYTEAFF

J gene: TRBJ1-1
D gene: .
clone size: .
V gene: TRBV10-3
CDR3 DNA: TGTGCCATCAGCCTCGACACGATGAACACTGAAGCTTTCTTT
CDR3 protein: CAISLDTMNTEAFF

J gene: TRBJ1-2
D gene: .
clone size: few
V gene: TRBV4-1
CDR3 DNA: TGCGCCAGCAGCCAAGATACGGGGTTCAGCTATGGCTACACCTTC
CDR3 protein: CASSQDTGFSYGYTF

J gene: TRBJ2-7
D gene: .
clone size: once
V gene: TRBV5-1
CDR3 DNA: TGCGCCAGCAGCACAACAGATCACGAGCAGTACTTC
CDR3 protein: CASSTTDHEQYF

J gene: TRBJ1-6
D gene: .
clone size: .
V gene: TRBV7-9
CDR3 DNA: TGTGCCAGCAGCAGTTACTCGAGCTCCTATAATTCACCCCTCCACTTT
CDR3 protein: CASSSYSSSYNSPLHF

J gene: TRBJ2-3
D gene: TRBD1
clone size: .
V gene: TRBV2
CDR3 DNA: TGTGCCAGCAGTGGGATGAACAGGGGCAGCACAGATACGCAGTATTTT
CDR3 protein: CASSGMNRGSTDTQYF

J gene: TRBJ2-7
D gene: .
clone size: few
V gene: TRBV10-3
CDR3 DNA: TGTGCCATCATTAACAGGGACTCCTACGAGCAGTACTTC
CDR3 protein: CAIINRDSYEQYF

J gene: TRBJ2-3
D gene: TRBD2
clone size: .
V gene: TRBV3-1/TRBV3-2
CDR3 DNA: TGTGCCAGCAGCCGAGGACAGCAGGTACTAGCGGGGGGCACAGATACGCAGTATTTT
CDR3 protein: CASSRGQQVLAGGTDTQYF

J gene: TRBJ2-3
D gene: .
clone size: .
V gene: TRBV27
CDR3 DNA: TGTGCCAGCAGTTCCGTGGCTGATACGCAGTATTTT
CDR3 protein: CASSSVADTQYF

J gene: TRBJ1-1
D gene: TRBD1
clone size: .
V gene: TRBV13
CDR3 DNA: TGTGCCAGCAGCCCCCACAGGGGAACTGAAGCTTTCTTT
CDR3 protein: CASSPHRGTEAFF

J gene: TRBJ1-3
D gene: .
clone size: .
V gene: TRBV19
CDR3 DNA: TGTGCCAGTATTCCTCAGGGGCAAGGCCGACGTGGGAACACCATATATTTT
CDR3 protein: CASIPQGQGRRGNTIYF

J gene: TRBJ1-5
D gene: .
clone size: .
V gene: TRBV4-1
CDR3 DNA: TGCGCCAGCAGCCAAGATGCCGGGTCTGAGAGCAATCAGCCCCAGCATTTT
CDR3 protein: CASSQDAGSESNQPQHF

J gene: TRBJ2-1
D gene: TRBD2
clone size: .
V gene: TRBV16
CDR3 DNA: TGTGCCAGCAGCCAATGGGGCACTAGCGGGAGGAGCTCCTACAATGAGCAGTTCTTC
CDR3 protein: CASSQWGTSGRSSYNEQFF

J gene: TRBJ2-1
D gene: .
clone size: once
V gene: TRBV7-9
CDR3 DNA: TGTGCCAGCAGCTTAGGACTCGGTCGTGAGCAGTTCTTC
CDR3 protein: CASSLGLGREQFF

J gene: TRBJ1-3
D gene: .
clone size: .
V gene: TRBV7-9
CDR3 DNA: TGTGCCAGCAGCTTTTTTGACAGAGAGGCTGGAAACACCATATATTTT
CDR3 protein: CASSFFDREAGNTIYF

J gene: TRBJ2-1
D gene: .
clone size: once
V gene: TRBV28
CDR3 DNA: TGTGCCAGCACCCTGCCGGGCTCCTACAATGAGCAGTTCTTC
CDR3 protein: CASTLPGSYNEQFF

J gene: TRBJ2-3
D gene: TRBD1
clone size: .
V gene: TRBV15
CDR3 DNA: TGTGCCACCAGCAGAGATAGTCTCGGGACAGGGTATGGAGATACGCAGTATTTT
CDR3 protein: CATSRDSLGTGYGDTQYF

J gene: TRBJ1-2
D gene: TRBD1
clone size: .
V gene: TRBV9
CDR3 DNA: TGTGCCAGCAGCGTAGATCCGGGACAGGGGAACTATGGCTACACCTTC
CDR3 protein: CASSVDPGQGNYGYTF

J gene: TRBJ1-6
D gene: TRBD1
clone size: many
V gene: TRBV16
CDR3 DNA: TGTGCCAGCAGCCAATTAGGACAGGGGCGACATAATTCACCCCTCCACTTT
CDR3 protein: CASSQLGQGRHNSPLHF

J gene: TRBJ2-1
D gene: TRBD1
clone size: .
V gene: TRBV2
CDR3 DNA: TGTGCCAGCAGTTCCGGGACAGGGGGCGCCGGCTACAATGAGCAGTTCTTC
CDR3 protein: CASSSGTGGAGYNEQFF

J gene: TRBJ2-1
D gene: TRBD1
clone size: .
V gene: TRBV5-1
CDR3 DNA: TGCGCCAGCAGCGAAAGGGACAGGGGGTTGCAGTTCTTC
CDR3 protein: CASSERDRGLQFF

J gene: TRBJ1-3
D gene: .
clone size: once
V gene: TRBV5-1
CDR3 DNA: TGCGCCAGCAGCTTGCCAGGCTCTGGAAACACCATATATTTT
CDR3 protein: CASSLPGSGNTIYF

J gene: TRBJ2-7
D gene: TRBD2
clone size: .
V gene: TRBV15
CDR3 DNA: TGTGCCACCAGCCGAGGAGGCGGGGGATCTTCCTACGAGCAGTACTTC
CDR3 protein: CATSRGGGGSSYEQYF